A single sample is the source of the 29 T cell receptor beta chains below, sequenced in a study of T cell repertoires in cytomegalovirus infection. MiXCR, applied by TCRdb to the reads, yields one record per CDR3 protein. Of 900,000 to 950,000 distinct CDR3 sequences listed, around 31% are singletons. These TCRs are of unknown antigen specificity. The input for sequencing was cultured CD8+ T cells from PBMCs, taken from culture after CMV antigen stimulation. These receptors originate from a human donor in good health (CMV status not recorded). Some clones in this sample may be carry-over from other donors' samples.

This clonotype was observed a few times. The chain joins TRBV7-9 to TRBJ2-7, with 8 bases fitting TRBD2. Germline V gives CDR1 SEHNR, CDR2 FQNEAQ (reference sequence). This CDR3 region has 14 residues. Unmatched junction bases numbered 7, after V lost 3 bases and J lost 6 bases. The CDR3 DNA is TGTGCCAGCAGCTTCCCCCCCGGGGGGGTCGAGCAGTACTTC. It yields the protein CASSFPPGGVEQYF.

The rearrangement links TRBV15 to TRBJ2-6; D gene ambiguous. Germline values: CDR1 LNHNV, CDR2 YYDKDF (reference sequence). Trimming removed 2 bases at V and 2 bases at J, with 10 bases between. This CDR3 comprises 16 residues. The CDR3 sequence: CATSRLPDTGANVLTF. The CDR3 coding sequence is TGTGCCACCAGCAGACTACCCGATACTGGGGCCAACGTCCTGACTTTC.

The chain uses TRBV6-4 and TRBJ1-1, with D tentatively TRBD1 (5 bases). Germline V lookup: CDR1 MRHNA, CDR2 SNTAGT. V dropped 2 bases and J dropped 4 bases, with 8 bases sitting between them. The CDR3 consists of 13 residues. CDR3 in amino acids: CASSDVGGTEAFF. The CDR3 coding sequence is TGTGCCAGCAGTGACGTCGGGGGCACTGAAGCTTTCTTT.

This clonotype showed up just a few times. The chain combines TRBV7-3 with TRBJ1-3, with D perhaps TRBD1 (6 bases). V lost 2 bases to trimming and J lost 4 bases, with 9 bases between them. Germline V CDR1 and CDR2: SGHTA, FQGTGA. This CDR3 contains 14 residues. This CDR3 is CASSLSDRGNTIYF. The DNA of the CDR3 is TGTGCCAGCAGCTTATCGGACAGAGGAAACACCATATATTTT.

This clonotype occurred many times. The rearrangement links TRBV7-2 to TRBJ1-5; D is perhaps TRBD1 (5 bases). The germline V and J ends were trimmed by 1 base and 3 bases, with 22 bases remaining between them. This CDR3 has 19 residues. CDR1 and CDR2 (germline): SGHTA, FQGNSA. The CDR3 DNA reads TGTGCCAGCAGCTTAGGTCTGCCCGACAGCGAGAGCTTCAATCAGCCCCAGCATTTT. Its protein product is CASSLGLPDSESFNQPQHF.

Concerning this clonotype: A much larger clone differs from this one at a single base, so this may be a read error. The chain recombines TRBV6-8 with TRBJ2-3; 11 nucleotides align to TRBD2. Germline loops: CDR1 MNHGY, CDR2 SAAAGT. The V gene end was trimmed by 0 bases and the J gene end by 2 bases; junction bases not matched to a gene: 10. CDR3 length equals 19 residues. CDR3: CASSYSTLRGLAVTDTQYF. CDR3 nucleotide sequence: TGTGCCAGCAGTTACTCGACTCTCCGGGGACTAGCGGTCACAGATACGCAGTATTTT.

V is TRBV14 and J is TRBJ1-3; D is ambiguous. Trimming shortened V by 7 bases and J by 4 bases, and 14 bases separated the two germline ends. The germline CDR1 and CDR2 sequences are SGHDN and FVKESK. The length of the CDR3 is 14 residues. The CDR3, as DNA: TGTGCCAGCACCCCGACCGGGTGGGGAAACACCATATATTTT. This gives the protein CASTPTGWGNTIYF. The full variable domain, in which reference TRBV14 and TRBJ1-3 provide the parts outside the CDR3, is EAGVTQFPSHSVIEKGQTVTLRCDPISGHDNLYWYRRVMGKEIKFLLHFVKESKQDESGMPNNRFLAERTGGTYSTLKVQPAELEDSGVYFCASTPTGWGNTIYFGEGSWLTVV.

The rearrangement joins TRBV7-8 to TRBJ2-7; 7 nucleotides align to TRBD1. In germline, CDR1 is SGHVS, CDR2 FQNEAQ. Trimming cost V 4 bases and J 3 bases; bases outside gene matches: 3. The CDR3 covers 13 residues. The CDR3 DNA follows: TGTGCCAGCAGCTGGACAGGTGACTACGAGCAGTACTTC. Protein: CASSWTGDYEQYF.

The V and J genes are TRBV20-1 and TRBJ2-7; 11 bases agree with TRBD1. This CDR3 is built from 15 residues. With V trimmed by 0 bases and J by 2 bases, 3 bases remained unmatched. Germline V CDR1 and CDR2: DFQATT, SNEGSKA (reference sequence). The CDR3 spells CSARDWTGGTYEQYF. CDR3 nucleotide sequence: TGCAGTGCTAGAGATTGGACAGGGGGCACCTACGAGCAGTACTTC.

This clonotype was found a few times. This chain uses TRBV24-1 with TRBJ2-7; possible D gene TRBD2, 6 bases. This CDR3 has 21 amino acids. Per the germline V gene, CDR1 is KGHDR and CDR2 is SFDVKD. V lost 1 base and J lost 3, with 30 bases in between. The CDR3 reads CATSDLSARQSHAGKFYEQYF. As DNA, the CDR3 is TGTGCCACCAGTGATTTATCAGCCCGTCAAAGTCACGCGGGGAAATTCTACGAGCAGTACTTC.

This clonotype was picked up one time. The chain carries TRBV11-1 and TRBJ1-1; D unclear. Trimming removed 5 bases at V and 1 base at J, with 8 bases between. Germline V CDR1 and CDR2: SGHAT, FQDESV (reference sequence). The length of the CDR3 is 13 residues. In DNA, the CDR3 is TGTGCCAGCAGCCCACACGAGAACACTGAAGCTTTCTTT. This translates into CASSPHENTEAFF. Full variable domain (missing parts from reference TRBV11-1 and TRBJ1-1): EAEVAQSPRYKITEKSQAVAFWCDPISGHATLYWYRQILGQGPELLVQFQDESVVDDSQLPKDRFSAERLKGVDSTLKIQPAELGDSAMYLCASSPHENTEAFFGQGTRLTVV.

The chain carries TRBV6-1 and TRBJ1-1, with TRBD1 matching over 9 bases. The length of the CDR3 is 15 residues. Looked up from germline, CDR1 is MNHNS and CDR2 is SASEGT. With 8 bases clipped from V and 6 bases from J, the junction kept 13 bases outside the gene matches. DNA for the CDR3: TGTGCCAGCGACTCTCGGACAGGGGCCCTCCCTGAAGCTTTCTTT. It is translated as CASDSRTGALPEAFF.

The chain combines TRBV10-3 with TRBJ2-4; 10 nucleotides agree with TRBD1. The J segment lost 2 bases and the V segment lost 7 bases, leaving 2 bases of the junction unmatched. The CDR3 sequence is 14 residues long. Germline V CDR1 and CDR2: ENHRY, SYGVKD. CDR3 sequence (DNA): TGTGCCATCAAGGACAGGGGGTCCAAAAACATTCAGTACTTC. It codes for CAIKDRGSKNIQYF.

Details on this clonotype: No conserved phenylalanine or tryptophan is present at the end of the CDR3, so a read error is the likely explanation. The V and J genes are TRBV7-9 and TRBJ1-1; D gene ambiguous. This CDR3 has 14 residues. Germline V gives CDR1 SEHNR, CDR2 FQNEAQ (reference sequence). Trimming removed 5 bases from V and 3 bases from J, with 13 bases in between. Here the CDR3 reads CASSAADEYTEAFL. DNA for the CDR3: TGTGCCAGCAGCGCGGCGGACGAGTACACTGAAGCTTTCCTT.

This rearrangement joins TRBV6-1 to TRBJ2-7; D possibly uses TRBD1 or TRBD2 (5 bases each). CDR1 MNHNS and CDR2 SASEGT come from the germline V gene. With 10 bases removed from V and 5 bases from J, the gap between germline ends came to 15 bases. The CDR3 length is 12 residues. This chain's CDR3 is CATLPLGDEQYV. CDR3 in DNA: TGTGCCACCTTGCCACTGGGGGACGAGCAGTACGTC.

CDR3 sequence reads: CASSLETSGGDNEQFF. In DNA form, the CDR3 reads TGTGCCAGCAGTTTGGAGACTAGCGGGGGGGACAATGAGCAGTTCTTC. The V call is TRBV7-9, the J call TRBJ2-1; TRBD2 matches 14 bases. Germline CDR1 SEHNR, CDR2 FQNEAQ (reference sequence). This CDR3 region has 16 residues. V shed 6 bases, J shed 5 bases, and the junction held 6 bases outside the gene matches.

The V call is TRBV4-1, the J call TRBJ1-1, with 7 bases identical to TRBD1. In germline, CDR1 is MGHRA, CDR2 YSYEKL. The CDR3 sequence is 17 residues long. Germline trimming cut 0 bases from V and 0 bases from J; bases unmatched to any gene: 7. The CDR3 protein is CASSQEQGGTLNTEAFF. The CDR3 bases are TGCGCCAGCAGCCAAGAGCAGGGGGGGACCCTGAACACTGAAGCTTTCTTT.

The chain joins TRBV7-6 to TRBJ2-3; unclear D gene. This CDR3 contains 16 residues. Germline V lookup: CDR1 SGHVS, CDR2 FNYEAQ. The V end was cut by 0 bases, the J end by 2 bases, with 12 bases between. CDR3 bases: TGTGCCAGCAGCTTAGCAGGGATCGCCATCACAGATACGCAGTATTTT. This gives the protein CASSLAGIAITDTQYF.

This clonotype was recorded once. The genes are TRBV6-5 and TRBJ1-2; maybe TRBD1 (5 bases). V was pared by 2 bases and J by 6 bases, with 13 bases between. There are 14 residues in the CDR3. CDR1 is MNHEY and CDR2 is SVGAGI in the germline V gene. The CDR3 DNA is TGTGCCAGCAGTTACGGACCCGAAGGGGATGGCTACACCTTC. Amino acid sequence: CASSYGPEGDGYTF.

The sample holds a few counts of this clonotype. The chain couples TRBV4-3 to TRBJ2-1; 13 bases are shared with TRBD2. The CDR3 contains 17 residues. V shed 0 bases and J 5 bases; nucleotides not matched to a gene: 4. Germline lookup yields CDR1 LGHNA and CDR2 YSLEER. The CDR3 loop is CASSQDTSGGAHNEQFF. The CDR3 DNA is TGCGCCAGCAGCCAAGACACTAGCGGGGGGGCCCACAATGAGCAGTTCTTC.

The chain is built from TRBV19 and TRBJ1-1; 7 bases fit TRBD1. This CDR3 is built from 15 residues. V lost 5 bases and J lost 2; bases outside the gene matches: 8. Germline lookup yields CDR1 LNHDA and CDR2 SQIVND (reference sequence). The CDR3 sequence is CASSEDRALNTEAFF. CDR3 in DNA: TGTGCCAGTAGTGAAGACAGGGCCCTCAACACTGAAGCTTTCTTT.

The rearrangement links TRBV7-2 to TRBJ1-1, with D tentatively TRBD1 (6 bases). Trimming cost V 0 bases and J 8 bases, with 10 bases left between them. The length of the CDR3 is 13 residues. Germline V gene lookup returns CDR1 SGHTA and CDR2 FQGNSA. CDR3 sequence: CASSLAVQGEAFF. The CDR3 region has the DNA TGTGCCAGCAGCTTAGCCGTTCAGGGGGAAGCTTTCTTT.

As regards this clonotype: The junction shows a germline mismatch at one end, possibly a read error. The rearrangement uses TRBV4-1 and TRBJ2-3; 8 bases are shared with TRBD2. CDR1 and CDR2 from the germline V gene are MGHRA and YSYEKL. This CDR3 is built from 15 residues. Here the CDR3 reads CASSQGSGGTDTQYF. The DNA of the CDR3 is TGTGCCAGCAGCCAAGGGAGCGGGGGTACAGATACGCAGTATTTT.

V usage is TRBV7-9 and J usage is TRBJ1-1; 9 bases map to TRBD1. With V trimmed by 5 bases and J by 3 bases, 7 bases remained unmatched. The CDR3 is 15 amino acids. CDR1 and CDR2 (germline): SEHNR, FQNEAQ (reference sequence). In DNA, the CDR3 is TGTGCCAGCAGCGTAGAGACAGGGGGGGACACTGAAGCTTTCTTT. Its translation: CASSVETGGDTEAFF.

This clonotype was seen a handful of times. CDR3 region: CASSLSGTNEKLFF. DNA for the CDR3: TGTGCCAGCAGCTTATCGGGGACTAATGAAAAACTGTTTTTT. The V gene is TRBV7-9, the J gene TRBJ1-4; D unclear. Germline V gene sequence: CDR1 SEHNR, CDR2 FQNEAQ (reference sequence). This CDR3 is built from 14 residues. The ends were cut back, 2 bases at V and 2 bases at J, with 6 bases in the middle.

A few counts support this clonotype. This sequence joins TRBV6-5 and TRBJ2-2; 9 nucleotides align to TRBD1. The V and J ends lost 1 base and 1 base, in that order; junction bases with no gene match: 4. CDR1 is MNHEY and CDR2 is SVGAGI in the germline V gene. The CDR3 loop spans 17 amino acids. CDR3: CASSYWDRVGNTGELFF. In nucleotides, the CDR3 is TGTGCCAGCAGTTACTGGGACAGGGTAGGGAACACCGGGGAGCTGTTTTTT.

This clonotype was seen a few times. The chain employs TRBV5-1 and TRBJ2-5, with unresolved D. Germline assignment: CDR1 SGHRS and CDR2 YFSETQ. CDR3 length equals 13 residues. Trimming left V 7 bases short and J 4 bases short, with 14 bases between. The CDR3 here is CASCQYDGETQYF. CDR3 in DNA: TGCGCCAGCTGCCAGTATGACGGAGAGACCCAGTACTTC.

Turning to this clonotype: A much larger clone lies a single base off, so this may be a read error. The chain carries TRBV19 and TRBJ2-4; no definite D call. V lost 3 bases, J lost 5 bases, and 20 bases lay in between. Germline CDR1 is LNHDA and CDR2 is SQIVND (reference sequence). The CDR3 has 17 amino acids. CDR3 loop: CASSITPGPTAQNIQYF. DNA of the CDR3: TGTGCCAGTAGTATCACCCCGGGTCCTACGGCCCAAAACATTCAGTACTTC.

V gene TRBV20-1 combines with J gene TRBJ2-2; 7 positions agree with TRBD1. Germline V gene lookup returns CDR1 DFQATT and CDR2 SNEGSKA (reference sequence). J was trimmed by 0 bases and V by 2 bases; bases with no gene match: 9. CDR3 length equals 17 residues. The CDR3 DNA follows: TGCAGTGCTAGACCGCCCCAGACAGGGCCGAACACCGGGGAGCTGTTTTTT. This codes for CSARPPQTGPNTGELFF.